These 24 T cell receptor beta chains were sequenced from one sample in a study of cytomegalovirus exposure and HLA in healthy donors. Both 60 Vbeta primers and 13 Jbeta primers went into the PCR. Assay: immunoSEQ multiplex PCR; the TCRdb copy retains only in-frame clones and omits some. The sample has around 130,000 clones; around 82% are singletons. The sequenced sample was PBMCs. These receptor sequences come from a male donor in good health and CMV-seropositive.

The V and J genes are TRBV28 and TRBJ2-5, with D maybe TRBD2 (6 bases). The CDR3 extends over 16 amino acids. Germline V lookup: CDR1 MDHEN, CDR2 SYDVKM. Trimming took off 6 bases at V and 6 bases at J, with 23 bases between the two ends. DNA for the CDR3: TGTGCCAGCAGCCATGACGGGAGTTTTGGTAGTCAGACCCAGTACTTC. This gives the protein CASSHDGSFGSQTQYF.

The rearrangement uses TRBV7-8 and TRBJ2-7, with D possibly matching TRBD1 (6 bases). Germline V CDR1 and CDR2: SGHVS, FQNEAQ. This CDR3 has 15 amino acids. Trimming pared 3 bases from V and 2 bases from J, leaving 14 bases between. CDR3 nucleotides: TGTGCCAGCAGCTTGGCCTGGCAGGGGCCCTACGAGCAGTACTTC. Translated, it gives CASSLAWQGPYEQYF.

This clone has only one observation. The chain joins TRBV5-8 to TRBJ1-5; the match to TRBD1 covers 10 bases. V shed 5 bases and J 2 bases; nucleotides not matched to a gene: 4. Germline loops: CDR1 SGHTS, CDR2 YDEGEE. The CDR3 totals 15 residues. CDR3 nucleotides: TGTGCCAGCAGACGGACAGGGGGAGGCAATCAGCCCCAGCATTTT. Encoded protein: CASRRTGGGNQPQHF.

This chain joins TRBV12-5 and TRBJ2-3; possible D gene TRBD1, 6 bases. CDR3 size: 15 residues. Germline V CDR1 and CDR2: LGHNT, FRNRAP. The V end was cut by 5 bases, the J end by 2 bases, with 14 bases between. CDR3 nucleotide sequence: TGTGCTAGTGGTGACCAAGGACAGTTCACAGATACGCAGTATTTT. The encoded protein is CASGDQGQFTDTQYF. The full variable domain, its missing parts supplied by reference TRBV12-5 and TRBJ2-3, is DARVTQTPRHKVTEMGQEVTMRCQPILGHNTVFWYRQTMMQGLELLAYFRNRAPLDDSGMPKDRFSAEMPDATLATLKIQPSEPRDSAVYFCASGDQGQFTDTQYFGPGTRLTVL.

V gene TRBV18 combines with J gene TRBJ1-4, with TRBD1 matching over 8 bases. The CDR3 has 13 amino acids. Looked up from germline, CDR1 is KGHSH and CDR2 is LQKENI. The trim removed 3 bases at V and 7 bases at J, leaving 1 base unmatched. CDR3 region: CASSPDRAEKLFF. In DNA form, the CDR3 reads TGTGCCAGCTCACCGGACAGGGCTGAAAAACTGTTTTTT.

The chain employs TRBV2 and TRBJ2-1; 7 bases match TRBD1. This CDR3 is 15 amino acids long. The germline CDR1 and CDR2 sequences are SNHLY and FYNNEI. J gave up 8 bases and V 7 bases, and 14 bases lay outside the gene matches. The CDR3 loop is CASTPSPSTGHEQFF. The CDR3 nucleotides are TGTGCCAGCACCCCCTCCCCTTCGACAGGGCATGAGCAGTTCTTC.

The chain uses TRBV4-3 and TRBJ1-2; tentative D call: TRBD1 (5 bases). V was pared by 4 bases and J by 7 bases, with 10 bases between. The CDR3 is made up of 12 amino acids. Germline assignment: CDR1 LGHNA and CDR2 YSLEER. The CDR3: CASSRGAGGYTF. CDR3 in DNA: TGCGCCAGCAGCCGCGGGGCAGGTGGCTACACCTTC.

The chain carries TRBV4-2 and TRBJ2-1, with TRBD2 matching 15 bases. Germline V gene data show CDR1 as LGHNA and CDR2 as YNFKEQ. This CDR3 is built from 18 residues. V dropped 5 bases and J dropped 7; count of bases not matched to a gene: 12. Here the CDR3 reads CASSVGLAGGPGGNEQFF. Written as DNA, the CDR3 is TGTGCCAGCAGCGTAGGACTAGCGGGAGGGCCTGGTGGAAATGAGCAGTTCTTC.

This clone was counted a single time. The CDR3 sequence: CASSLYVKLSYEQYF. Written as DNA, the CDR3 is TGTGCCAGCAGCTTGTACGTGAAGCTTTCCTACGAGCAGTACTTC. The chain carries TRBV5-6 and TRBJ2-7; no reliable D call. Between the trimmed V and J ends, which lost 1 base and 1 base, there was a span of 12 bases. This CDR3 spans 15 amino acids. CDR1 and CDR2 (germline): SGHDT, YYEEEE.

Remarks on this clone: At one end, the junction sequence differs from germline, possibly due to a read error. J is TRBJ1-2 and V is TRBV7-9, with TRBD1 as a possible D gene (5 bases). The CDR3 spans 15 residues. The germline gives CDR1 SEHNR, CDR2 FQNEAQ (reference sequence). CDR3: CSSSLRGGGYYGYTF. Here the CDR3 DNA reads TGTTCCAGCAGCCTAAGGGGAGGAGGGTACTATGGCTACACCTTC.

The V call is TRBV27, the J call TRBJ2-1; D is perhaps TRBD2 (6 bases). Trimming removed 7 bases at V and 1 base at J, with 11 bases between. The CDR3 has 14 residues. Germline V gives CDR1 MNHEY, CDR2 SMNVEV (reference sequence). The CDR3 loop reads CASKEGDSYNEQFF. CDR3 nucleotides: TGTGCCAGCAAGGAGGGAGATTCCTACAATGAGCAGTTCTTC.

This chain connects TRBV29-1 to TRBJ2-7; 7 bases are shared with TRBD2. V was clipped by 5 bases and J by 0 bases; unmatched bases: 10. Germline V lookup: CDR1 SQVTM, CDR2 ANQGSEA. This CDR3 is built from 15 residues. CDR3 nucleotide sequence: TGCAGCGTTATGGGAGCGGGCGGGAGCTCCTACGAGCAGTACTTC. Its protein product is CSVMGAGGSSYEQYF.

The chain couples TRBV18 to TRBJ1-2, with a tentative D call TRBD1 (6 bases). The CDR3 covers 16 residues. Trimming removed 0 bases from V and 8 bases from J, with 19 bases in between. Per the germline V gene, CDR1 is KGHSH and CDR2 is LQKENI. Written as DNA, the CDR3 is TGTGCCAGCTCACCACCTTTGAACGGGGCAGGGGCCGGCTACACCTTC. Protein sequence: CASSPPLNGAGAGYTF.

This chain uses TRBV2 with TRBJ2-3; TRBD1 aligns across 7 bases. The CDR3 has 14 residues. Germline V lookup: CDR1 SNHLY, CDR2 FYNNEI. J lost 3 bases, V lost 7 bases, and 7 bases had no gene match. The CDR3 loop is CASKSGTVTDTQYF. DNA of the CDR3: TGTGCCAGCAAATCCGGGACAGTGACAGATACGCAGTATTTT.

V and J are TRBV9 and TRBJ1-6; D is perhaps TRBD1 (6 bases). V lost 4 bases and J lost 7, with 12 bases in between. Germline V gene sequence: CDR1 SGDLS, CDR2 YYNGEE. The CDR3 has 14 amino acids. In nucleotides, the CDR3 is TGTGCCAGCAGCCTCCGGCAGGGGAATTCACCCCTCCACTTT. Translation gives CASSLRQGNSPLHF.

The rearrangement links TRBV28 to TRBJ2-1, with D possibly TRBD2 on 6 matching bases. V lost 5 bases and J 7 bases, leaving 15 bases between the germline ends. Per germline, CDR1 MDHEN and CDR2 SYDVKM. The CDR3 runs 14 residues. CDR3 region: CASSRGRELNEQFF. CDR3 nucleotides: TGTGCCAGCAGTAGGGGTCGGGAGCTTAATGAGCAGTTCTTC.

The chain recombines TRBV15 with TRBJ1-1; D remains ambiguous. The germline CDR1 and CDR2 sequences are LNHNV and YYDKDF (reference sequence). V lost 3 bases and J 5 bases, leaving 16 bases between the germline ends. CDR3 length: 15 amino acids. CDR3 amino acids: CATSSGRRRGTEAFF. CDR3 DNA sequence: TGTGCCACCAGCAGTGGACGGCGCCGGGGAACTGAAGCTTTCTTT.

The chain joins TRBV5-6 to TRBJ2-3; D possibly corresponds to TRBD2 (6 bases). This CDR3 comprises 14 residues. Germline lookup yields CDR1 SGHDT and CDR2 YYEEEE. V lost 0 bases to trimming and J lost 2 bases, with 7 bases between them. The CDR3 loop is CASSLASATDTQYF. DNA of the CDR3: TGTGCCAGCAGCTTGGCTAGCGCCACAGATACGCAGTATTTT.

The chain recombines TRBV4-2 with TRBJ2-1; D remains ambiguous. CDR1 LGHNA and CDR2 YNFKEQ come from the germline V gene. V dropped 3 bases and J dropped 5 bases, with 5 bases sitting between them. The CDR3 is 12 residues long. DNA of the CDR3: TGTGCCAGCAGCCATACAAACAATGAGCAGTTCTTC. It specifies CASSHTNNEQFF.

The rearrangement joins TRBV27 to TRBJ1-2, with 11 bases that match TRBD1. Germline trimming cut 6 bases from V and 8 bases from J; bases unmatched to any gene: 8. Germline V gene data show CDR1 as MNHEY and CDR2 as SMNVEV (reference sequence). The CDR3 is 14 residues long. The CDR3 spells CASRKDRGLGGYTF. As DNA, the CDR3 is TGTGCCAGCAGGAAGGACAGGGGGCTGGGAGGCTACACCTTC.

The chain uses TRBV30 and TRBJ1-6, with D maybe TRBD1 (5 bases). Germline CDR1 reads GTSNPN; CDR2 reads SVGIG (reference sequence). CDR3 size: 16 residues. The V end lost 2 bases, the J end lost 7 bases, and 18 bases lay between the germline ends. DNA for the CDR3: TGTGCCTGGAGTTACCGGACAATGGGGCTAAATTCACCCCTCCACTTT. The encoded protein is CAWSYRTMGLNSPLHF. The entire variable domain, with the rest obtained from reference TRBV30 and TRBJ1-6, is as follows: SQTIHQWPATLVQPVGSPLSLECTVEGTSNPNLYWYRQAAGRGLQLLFYSVGIGQISSEVPQNLSASRPQDRQFILSSKKLLLSDSGFYLCAWSYRTMGLNSPLHFGNGTRLTVT.

V is TRBV11-2 and J is TRBJ1-2, with D perhaps matching TRBD1 (5 bases). This CDR3 has 14 residues. Trimming cost V 5 bases and J 2 bases, with 12 bases left between them. Germline lookup yields CDR1 SGHAT and CDR2 FQNNGV. CDR3 nucleotides: TGTGCCAGCAGCCCCGGGGGGGGAAACTATGGCTACACCTTC. This gives the protein CASSPGGGNYGYTF.

The chain joins TRBV27 to TRBJ2-7; the D is unclear. V was clipped by 5 bases and J by 3 bases, with 8 bases between them. Germline CDR1 and CDR2: MNHEY and SMNVEV (reference sequence). The CDR3 is 12 amino acids. The CDR3 here is CASSLPFYEQYF. Here the CDR3 DNA reads TGTGCCAGCAGTCTACCCTTCTACGAGCAGTACTTC.

V and J are TRBV29-1 and TRBJ2-1; 7 nucleotides agree with TRBD2. Per germline, CDR1 SQVTM and CDR2 ANQGSEA. This CDR3 is built from 14 residues. The junction had 12 bases not matched to a gene; V was cut back by 5 bases and J by 8 bases. The CDR3 here is CSVTGTMARDEQFF. In DNA form, the CDR3 reads TGCAGCGTTACCGGGACTATGGCCCGGGATGAGCAGTTCTTC.